This entry features one TCR beta chain sequence. Its matching antigen is unknown. This record comes from a study of monozygotic twins with inflammatory bowel disease. Whole-study results and caveats: IBD patients had lower TCRbeta diversity (inverse Simpson) than healthy co-twins.

This CDR3 has 16 amino acids. CDR1 is DFQATT and CDR2 is SNEGSKA in the germline V gene (reference sequence). TCRdb reprocessed the 5' RACE reads and reports one entry per CDR3 protein, with no DNA. Its table lists some 440,000 distinct CDR3 sequences. Material for sequencing was blood. The chain combines TRBV20-1 with TRBJ2-7; TCRdb indicates TRBD2, and absent DNA this call remains unverified. The receptor was derived from a human donor with ulcerative colitis or Crohn's disease, or a healthy co-twin of an affected twin (not recorded which). The CDR3 loop reads CSARDSVAGGPYEQYF.